The present T cell receptor beta chain was sequenced within a study of cytomegalovirus exposure and HLA in healthy donors. Regarding the study as a whole: A later analysis linked a missense DCLRE1C variant to TCR beta V- and J-gene trimming. In vitro, three CMV-associated chains proved specific for CMV antigens.

V lost 6 bases, J lost 7 bases, and 5 bases stayed unmatched. Germline CDR1 is WSHSY and CDR2 is SAAADI. The length of the CDR3 is 14 residues. A remark on this clone: Its antigen is as yet unknown.

Amplification used 60 Vbeta primers and 13 Jbeta primers. Generated by immunoSEQ multiplex PCR, the TCRdb table keeps only in-frame clones and is missing some. The sample lists 150,000 to 200,000 clones; around 80% were seen once. The rearrangement links TRBV10-2 to TRBJ2-1; 11 bases line up with TRBD2. The source is a middle-aged man in good health and CMV-seronegative. Sequencing was done on a sample of PBMCs. CDR3 sequence: CASRISGGANEQFF. Written as DNA, the CDR3 is TGCGCCAGCAGGATTAGCGGGGGGGCTAATGAGCAGTTCTTC.